This passage covers 16 T cell receptor beta chains from one sample sequenced in a study of post-analysis software for immune sequencing data. Findings of the study overall: Elevated frequency relative to controls characterized several TRBV segments in patients, TRBV5-6, TRBV5-1 and TRBV20-1 among them.

Unique molecular identifiers featured in each of the TCR beta cDNA libraries. TCRdb re-called the PCR reads through MiXCR, storing one row per CDR3 protein. This sample has roughly 800,000 distinct CDR3 sequences, with 30% found just once. These receptors are not linked to any known antigen. Sequencing input: blood. The receptors shown here come from a girl aged 5-17 years with multiple sclerosis.

This clonotype was seen only a few times. The CDR3 DNA sequence: TGTGCCATCAGTGAGCCGATCTCCGGGACAGGGGGAAATCCGGGGGGCTACACCTTC. Translating it yields CAISEPISGTGGNPGGYTF. The J gene is TRBJ1-2, the V gene TRBV10-3; 11 nucleotides align to TRBD1. Germline CDR1 is ENHRY and CDR2 is SYGVKD. This CDR3 spans 19 amino acids. V was clipped by 2 bases and J by 8 bases; unmatched bases: 19.

This clonotype occurred a few times. The V gene is TRBV20-1, the J gene TRBJ2-3; D gene unclear. This CDR3 spans 14 amino acids. Germline lookup yields CDR1 DFQATT and CDR2 SNEGSKA (reference sequence). Trimming took off 2 bases at V and 2 bases at J, with 11 bases between the two ends. CDR3 sequence: CSARNNLLTDTQYF. In DNA, the CDR3 is TGCAGTGCTAGAAATAACCTTCTCACAGATACGCAGTATTTT.

This clonotype was seen only a few times. The chain combines TRBV14 with TRBJ2-5; D is possibly TRBD2 (6 bases). CDR3 size: 16 residues. Per germline, CDR1 SGHDN and CDR2 FVKESK. Trimming stripped 2 bases from V and 5 bases from J, with 18 bases between. Written as DNA, the CDR3 is TGTGCCAGCAGCCAACCAGGGACTCCCGACCGGGAGACCCAGTACTTC. As protein: CASSQPGTPDRETQYF.

Note on this clonotype: Germline is not matched at one junction end, which may reflect a read error. This chain connects TRBV7-7 to TRBJ2-7; D perhaps matches TRBD2 (7 bases). The J call may be incorrect, as the DNA end agrees better with TRBJ2-5. Germline CDR1 and CDR2: SSHAT and FNYEAQ (reference sequence). This CDR3 is built from 13 residues. CDR3 sequence: CASSGRGGETQYF. The CDR3 region has the DNA TGTGCTAGCAGTGGTAGGGGGGGGGAGACCCAGTACTTC.

The chain couples TRBV6-6 to TRBJ1-6, with a tentative D call TRBD1 (5 bases). This CDR3 spans 16 amino acids. V lost 6 bases to trimming and J lost 0 bases, with 12 bases between them. Per germline, CDR1 MNHNY and CDR2 SVGAGI (reference sequence). CDR3 nucleotides: TGTGCCAGCAGGATAAACAGGAGCTCCTATAATTCACCCCTCCACTTT. Translation gives CASRINRSSYNSPLHF.

Regarding this clonotype: A much larger clone lies a single base off, so this may be a read error. The V call is TRBV10-3, the J call TRBJ2-3, with 10 bases fitting TRBD2. V gave up 6 bases and J gave up 5 bases; unmatched junction bases: 26. CDR1 is ENHRY, CDR2 SYGVKD, per germline. The CDR3 extends over 21 amino acids. This chain's CDR3 is CAISALRGLAGEERQEDTQYF. As DNA, the CDR3 is TGTGCCATCAGCGCCCTGAGGGGGCTAGCGGGAGAGGAGAGGCAGGAAGATACGCAGTATTTT.

The gene calls are TRBV20-1 and TRBJ2-7; D possibly corresponds to TRBD1 (6 bases). Germline V lookup: CDR1 DFQATT, CDR2 SNEGSKA (reference sequence). The CDR3 spans 12 residues. CDR3 sequence (DNA): TGCAAGGCCCGAGGACAGCCCTACGAGCAGTACTTC. Translation gives CKARGQPYEQYF.

The DNA of the CDR3 is TGTGCCAGCAGCCTCGTCGGGGACCCCTCCTACAATGAGCAGTTCTTC. Translation gives CASSLVGDPSYNEQFF. This chain connects TRBV3-1 to TRBJ2-1; TRBD1 or TRBD2 may be the D gene (5 bases each). The CDR3 sequence is 16 residues long. Germline V gene sequence: CDR1 LGHDT, CDR2 YNNKEL (reference sequence). With 4 bases removed from V and 0 bases from J, the gap between germline ends came to 13 bases.

This clonotype was observed a handful of times. The chain combines TRBV28 with TRBJ2-6, with a possible D match to TRBD1 (5 bases). V gave up 6 bases and J gave up 1 base, with 10 bases separating them. The CDR3 spans 15 residues. Per the germline V gene, CDR1 is MDHEN and CDR2 is SYDVKM. The CDR3 DNA reads TGTGCCAGCAGCAAGACAGTGTCTGGGGCCAACGTCCTGACTTTC. Translated, it gives CASSKTVSGANVLTF.

A few counts support this clonotype. This chain connects TRBV18 to TRBJ2-3, with 7 positions matching TRBD1. CDR1 is KGHSH, CDR2 LQKENI, per germline. V lost 0 bases and J lost 2; bases outside the gene matches: 5. This CDR3 has 16 amino acids. The CDR3 loop reads CASSPPGQQFTDTQYF. Written as DNA, the CDR3 is TGTGCCAGCTCACCACCGGGACAGCAATTCACAGATACGCAGTATTTT.

This clonotype turned up a few times. V usage is TRBV20-1 and J usage is TRBJ2-5; D gene uncertain. The CDR3 totals 13 residues. Germline CDR1 DFQATT, CDR2 SNEGSKA (reference sequence). V lost 0 bases, J lost 1 base, and 6 bases lay in between. The CDR3 DNA reads TGCAGTGCTAGAGACGACCCCCAAGAGACCCAGTACTTC. It codes for CSARDDPQETQYF.

J is TRBJ2-7 and V is TRBV4-3, with a weak D call TRBD1 (5 bases). From germline, CDR1 is LGHNA and CDR2 YSLEER. The V end was cut by 0 bases, the J end by 4 bases, with 13 bases between. The CDR3 loop spans 15 amino acids. As DNA, the CDR3 is TGCGCCAGCAGCCAAGATCGGACACTGACTTACGAGCAGTACTTC. Residues: CASSQDRTLTYEQYF.

The sample holds many counts of this clonotype. This rearrangement joins TRBV29-1 to TRBJ1-2; TRBD1 matches 10 bases. V trimming: 2 bases; J trimming: 7 bases; junction bases outside the gene matches: 4. The CDR3 is 13 residues long. Per germline, CDR1 SQVTM and CDR2 ANQGSEA. CDR3 coding DNA: TGCAGCGTTGAACGAGGACAGGGGGTTGGCTACACCTTC. Residues: CSVERGQGVGYTF.

This clonotype appeared a few times. The rearrangement joins TRBV20-1 to TRBJ2-3; unclear D gene. The CDR3 contains 16 residues. V was pared by 2 bases and J by 0 bases, with 15 bases between. From germline, CDR1 is DFQATT and CDR2 SNEGSKA (reference sequence). The DNA for the CDR3 is TGCAGTGCTAGATTAGGTGGCTCCACTAGCACAGATACGCAGTATTTT. Its protein is CSARLGGSTSTDTQYF.

This sequence joins TRBV5-6 and TRBJ2-6, with D tentatively TRBD1 (6 bases). Trimming stripped 1 base from V and 2 bases from J, with 10 bases between. CDR1 is SGHDT and CDR2 is YYEEEE in the germline V gene. The CDR3 sequence is 16 residues long. DNA for the CDR3: TGTGCCAGCAGCTTGATAGCAGGGGCTGGGGCCAACGTCCTGACTTTC. This codes for CASSLIAGAGANVLTF.

This clonotype was seen a handful of times. This chain uses TRBV5-6 with TRBJ2-1; 8 positions match TRBD2. The CDR3 sequence is 13 residues long. Unmatched junction bases numbered 6, after V lost 3 bases and J lost 10 bases. Germline V gives CDR1 SGHDT, CDR2 YYEEEE. CDR3 coding DNA: TGTGCCAGCAGCTGGCGGGGGGCCGGGGAGCAGTTCTTC. Its protein product is CASSWRGAGEQFF.